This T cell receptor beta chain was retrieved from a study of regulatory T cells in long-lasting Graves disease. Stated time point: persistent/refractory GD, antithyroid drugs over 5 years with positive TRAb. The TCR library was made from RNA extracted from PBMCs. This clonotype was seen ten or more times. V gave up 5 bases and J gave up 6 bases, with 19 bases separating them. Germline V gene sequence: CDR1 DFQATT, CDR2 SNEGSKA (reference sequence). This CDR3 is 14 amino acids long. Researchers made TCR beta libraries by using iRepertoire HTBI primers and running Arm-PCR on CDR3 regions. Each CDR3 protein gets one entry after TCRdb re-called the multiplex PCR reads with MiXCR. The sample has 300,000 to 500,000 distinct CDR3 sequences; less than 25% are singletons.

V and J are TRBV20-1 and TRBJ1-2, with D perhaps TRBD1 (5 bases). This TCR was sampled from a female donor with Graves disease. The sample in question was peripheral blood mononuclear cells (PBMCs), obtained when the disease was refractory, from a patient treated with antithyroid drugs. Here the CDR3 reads CSAATGRRLDGYTF. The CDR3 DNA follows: TGCAGTGCTGCGACGGGGCGACGGTTGGATGGCTACACCTTC.